The 23 T cell receptor beta chains given below trace back to one sample, sequenced in a study of early T cells in non-severe SARS-CoV-2 infection. TCRdb re-called the 5' RACE reads with MiXCR, one entry per CDR3 protein. The sample carries fewer than 40,000 distinct CDR3 sequences, roughly 5.3% recorded once. The sequenced sample consisted of whole blood. The receptor source for this set is an adult who was a healthcare worker with PCR-confirmed SARS-CoV-2 infection or an uninfected control (not recorded which).

The chain recombines TRBV7-2 with TRBJ1-2; 9 bases align to TRBD1. Trimming took 5 bases from V and 5 from J; bases not matched to a gene: 12. The CDR3 extends over 16 amino acids. Germline-derived CDR1 and CDR2 are SGHTA and FQGNSA. CDR3 protein: CASSAAGTGPPYGYTF. The CDR3 DNA is TGTGCCAGCAGCGCAGCCGGGACAGGGCCACCATATGGCTACACCTTC.

V and J are TRBV19 and TRBJ2-6; no definite D call. V was trimmed by 7 bases and J by 0 bases, leaving 16 bases between them. This CDR3 has 17 amino acids. CDR1 and CDR2 from the germline V gene are LNHDA and SQIVND (reference sequence). CDR3 in amino acids: CASTQPGRASGANVLTF. CDR3 nucleotide sequence: TGTGCCAGTACCCAACCTGGACGGGCCTCTGGGGCCAACGTCCTGACTTTC.

This clonotype was seen a few times. This chain joins TRBV28 and TRBJ2-4, with D possibly TRBD2 on 6 matching bases. V was clipped by 7 bases and J by 6 bases, with 25 bases between them. This CDR3 is 17 amino acids long. The germline gives CDR1 MDHEN, CDR2 SYDVKM. The CDR3, as DNA: TGTGCCAGCAAGACGCATATAAGCGGTCCGGAGGGAAACATTCAGTACTTC. The encoded protein is CASKTHISGPEGNIQYF. Supplemented by reference TRBV28 and TRBJ2-4, the full variable domain reads DVKVTQSSRYLVKRTGEKVFLECVQDMDHENMFWYRQDPGLGLRLIYFSYDVKMKEKGDIPEGYSVSREKKERFSLILESASTNQTSMYLCASKTHISGPEGNIQYFGAGTRLSVL.

This clonotype has a count of ten or more. The V and J genes are TRBV3-1 and TRBJ1-2, with TRBD1 matching over 10 bases. Germline CDR1 and CDR2: LGHDT and YNNKEL (reference sequence). Trimming cost V 3 bases and J 6 bases; bases outside gene matches: 1. The CDR3 consists of 13 residues. CDR3 bases: TGTGCCAGCAGCCACGGGACAGGGGATGGCTACACCTTC. Protein sequence: CASSHGTGDGYTF.

The rearrangement links TRBV27 to TRBJ2-7; 10 nucleotides line up with TRBD2. Germline V gene lookup returns CDR1 MNHEY and CDR2 SMNVEV (reference sequence). CDR3 length: 14 amino acids. Trimming took 6 bases from V and 4 from J; bases not matched to a gene: 6. DNA of the CDR3: TGTGCCAGCAGCTCGACTAGCGGGCAATACGAGCAGTACTTC. This translates into CASSSTSGQYEQYF.

This clonotype was counted a few times. This chain joins TRBV7-2 and TRBJ1-6; weak D call: TRBD1 (5 bases). In germline, CDR1 is SGHTA, CDR2 FQGNSA. The V and J ends lost 4 bases and 7 bases respectively, with 11 bases between them. The CDR3 sequence is 14 residues long. The CDR3 reads CASSSGHTNSPLHF. CDR3 nucleotides: TGTGCCAGCAGCTCCGGACATACAAATTCACCCCTCCACTTT.

The chain employs TRBV18 and TRBJ1-1; no clear D. V shed 6 bases and J shed 0 bases, with 14 bases lying between them. Germline values: CDR1 KGHSH, CDR2 LQKENI. The CDR3 is 15 amino acids. The CDR3 nucleotides are TGTGCCAGCTCCCCCCTCGGCGGACTGAACACTGAAGCTTTCTTT. Encoded protein: CASSPLGGLNTEAFF.

Points on this clonotype: A much larger clonotype is one base distant, so this may be a read error. The V gene is TRBV13, the J gene TRBJ1-3; the D is unclear. CDR1 and CDR2 (germline): PRHDT, FYEKMQ (reference sequence). CDR3 size: 16 residues. This CDR3 is CASSLRRRVSGTTIYF. The CDR3 bases are TGTGCCAGCAGCTTGAGGCGGCGGGTCTCTGGAACCACCATATATTTT.

This clonotype was seen a few times. The chain employs TRBV6-1 and TRBJ2-1; TRBD2 aligns across 14 bases. The CDR3 is made up of 16 amino acids. V was pared by 8 bases and J by 7 bases, with 10 bases of the junction left unmatched. Germline CDR1 MNHNS, CDR2 SASEGT. The CDR3: CASSSTSGGAGNEQFF. In DNA, the CDR3 is TGTGCCAGCTCCTCGACTAGCGGGGGGGCGGGTAATGAGCAGTTCTTC.

This clonotype has at least ten counts. The chain uses TRBV2 and TRBJ1-4; D is ambiguous. V was shortened by 3 bases and J by 12 bases, with 20 bases between the two germline ends. This CDR3 spans 15 amino acids. Germline V gene lookup returns CDR1 SNHLY and CDR2 FYNNEI. The CDR3 nucleotides read TGTGCCAGCAGTGATTCCGGGGTGCTCCCCAATCAACTGTTTTTT. Protein product: CASSDSGVLPNQLFF.

This chain links TRBV7-9 with TRBJ2-5; D is possibly TRBD2 (6 bases). Between the trimmed V and J ends, which lost 4 bases and 5 bases, there was a span of 20 bases. Germline CDR1 SEHNR, CDR2 FQNEAQ (reference sequence). The CDR3 is 16 residues long. CDR3 protein: CASSSSGRGSGETQYF. The CDR3 DNA sequence: TGTGCCAGCAGCTCCTCCGGTCGGGGGTCTGGGGAGACCCAGTACTTC.

This clonotype was observed many times. In DNA, the CDR3 is TGCGCCAGCAGCCCGGCCCCGGACAGGGGTTGGGAGACCCAGTACTTC. It translates to CASSPAPDRGWETQYF. J is TRBJ2-5 and V is TRBV5-1; TRBD1 aligns across 9 bases. The CDR3 is 16 residues long. Germline lookup yields CDR1 SGHRS and CDR2 YFSETQ. V lost 4 bases, J lost 5 bases, and 12 bases stayed unmatched. Complete variable domain (other parts from reference TRBV5-1 and TRBJ2-5): KAGVTQTPRYLIKTRGQQVTLSCSPISGHRSVSWYQQTPGQGLQFLFEYFSETQRNKGNFPGRFSGRQFSNSRSEMNVSTLELGDSALYLCASSPAPDRGWETQYFGPGTRLLVL.

V and J are TRBV12-3 or TRBV12-4 and TRBJ2-7; no clear D gene. The CDR3 consists of 13 residues. Trimming removed 2 bases from V and 0 bases from J, with 5 bases in between. CDR3 amino acids: CASSLHTSYEQYF. In DNA, the CDR3 is TGTGCCAGCAGTTTACACACCTCCTACGAGCAGTACTTC.

This clonotype showed up many times. V and J are TRBV29-1 and TRBJ2-1, with 9 bases that match TRBD2. The V gene end was trimmed by 2 bases and the J gene end by 9 bases; junction bases not matched to a gene: 14. CDR3 size: 16 residues. Germline V gene data show CDR1 as SQVTM and CDR2 as ANQGSEA. The CDR3 loop is CSVEWLAGLPNGEQFF. The CDR3, as DNA: TGCAGCGTTGAATGGCTAGCGGGACTCCCAAACGGTGAGCAGTTCTTC.

The rearrangement joins TRBV11-3 to TRBJ2-7; a possible D gene is TRBD2 (6 bases). Germline CDR1 is SGHNT and CDR2 is YENEEA. Trimming took off 5 bases at V and 3 bases at J, with 17 bases between the two ends. CDR3 size: 15 residues. The CDR3 region is CASSGGDSARYEQYF. DNA for the CDR3: TGTGCCAGCAGCGGAGGGGACTCCGCTCGCTACGAGCAGTACTTC.

This clonotype was picked up a small number of times. This rearrangement joins TRBV6-5 to TRBJ1-5, with D possibly TRBD1 on 6 matching bases. The CDR3 is made up of 13 amino acids. Looked up from germline, CDR1 is MNHEY and CDR2 is SVGAGI. The ends were cut back, 7 bases at V and 1 base at J, with 8 bases in the middle. CDR3 sequence: CASKGGSNQPQHF. The DNA of the CDR3 is TGTGCCAGCAAAGGGGGGAGCAATCAGCCCCAGCATTTT.

This clonotype was recorded many times. This chain links TRBV5-6 with TRBJ2-3, with TRBD1 matching over 8 bases. CDR1 and CDR2 from the germline V gene are SGHDT and YYEEEE. The CDR3 is 14 residues long. The ends lost 4 bases at V and 3 bases at J; junction bases unmatched: 4. The CDR3: CASSPDRGTDTQYF. The CDR3 bases are TGTGCCAGCAGCCCTGACAGGGGAACAGATACGCAGTATTTT. Complete variable domain (other parts from reference TRBV5-6 and TRBJ2-3): DAGVTQSPTHLIKTRGQQVTLRCSPKSGHDTVSWYQQALGQGPQFIFQYYEEEERQRGNFPDRFSGHQFPNYSSELNVNALLLGDSALYLCASSPDRGTDTQYFGPGTRLTVL.

A remark on this clonotype: This may arise from a read error, as a much more abundant clone is one base away. This sequence joins TRBV6-1 and TRBJ1-4, with 9 bases that match TRBD1. CDR3 size: 15 residues. Per germline, CDR1 MNHNS and CDR2 SASEGT. The CDR3 DNA reads TGTACCAGCAGTGAACAGGGGGCTGGAAATGAAAAACTGTTTTTT. Its protein is CTSSEQGAGNEKLFF.

The rearrangement links TRBV20-1 to TRBJ2-6; no clear D. V shed 5 bases and J shed 0 bases, with 5 bases lying between them. The CDR3 totals 13 residues. Germline V gene sequence: CDR1 DFQATT, CDR2 SNEGSKA (reference sequence). CDR3 bases: TGCAGTGCTTTCCACTCTGGGGCCAACGTCCTGACTTTC. The encoded protein is CSAFHSGANVLTF.

This clonotype was seen at least ten times. The chain employs TRBV6-2 or TRBV6-3 and TRBJ2-3, with D uncertain. The V gene lost 6 bases and the J gene lost 9 bases, with 19 bases spanning the gap. The CDR3 is 14 amino acids. Germline-derived CDR1 and CDR2 are MNHEY and SVGEGT. The chain's CDR3 is CASSLGSWTPTQYF. CDR3 bases: TGTGCCAGCAGCCTTGGCTCCTGGACCCCCACGCAGTATTTT.

This clonotype was seen many times. DNA for the CDR3: TGTGCCAGCAGTTTACCCGCAACAGGGGTGAACACTGAAGCTTTCTTT. Translation: CASSLPATGVNTEAFF. The chain is built from TRBV28 and TRBJ1-1; 7 bases are shared with TRBD1. V lost 2 bases to trimming and J lost 0 bases; unmatched junction nucleotides: 6. This CDR3 has 16 residues. Germline V gene lookup returns CDR1 MDHEN and CDR2 SYDVKM.

This clonotype has more than one count but fewer than ten. V usage is TRBV19 and J usage is TRBJ2-3, with a possible D match to TRBD1 (6 bases). V was shortened by 3 bases and J by 0 bases, with 10 bases between the two germline ends. Germline V gene lookup returns CDR1 LNHDA and CDR2 SQIVND (reference sequence). The CDR3 covers 15 residues. In DNA form, the CDR3 reads TGTGCCAGTAGTATGAGGACAGCAAGCACAGATACGCAGTATTTT. Translated, it gives CASSMRTASTDTQYF. Complete variable domain (other parts from reference TRBV19 and TRBJ2-3): DGGITQSPKYLFRKEGQNVTLSCEQNLNHDAMYWYRQDPGQGLRLIYYSQIVNDFQKGDIAEGYSVSREKKESFPLTVTSAQKNPTAFYLCASSMRTASTDTQYFGPGTRLTVL.

This clonotype was observed many times. The chain couples TRBV12-3 or TRBV12-4 to TRBJ1-1, with D perhaps matching TRBD1 (5 bases). The CDR3 consists of 14 residues. With 5 bases removed from V and 3 bases from J, the gap between germline ends came to 13 bases. CDR3 in DNA: TGTGCCAGCAGTGTCAGGTGGGGCGACACTGAAGCTTTCTTT. This encodes CASSVRWGDTEAFF.